The clone carrying this T cell receptor (beta chain) was counted a few times. The sample is drawn from a study of T cell repertoires in cytomegalovirus infection. TCRdb called the reads again in MiXCR, with one record for every CDR3 protein. The profile covers 400,000 to 550,000 distinct CDR3 sequences, with over 9% appearing a single time and about 10% taken by the ten largest. The CDR3 consists of 13 residues. The V end was cut by 1 base, the J end by 3 bases, with 6 bases between. Germline CDR1 reads SGHAT; CDR2 reads FQNNGV. The material sequenced was PBMCs. This sequence originates from a human donor in good health (CMV status not recorded). Some clones in this sample may be carry-over from other donors' samples. This chain links TRBV11-2 with TRBJ1-2; D call uncertain. CDR3 DNA: TGTGCCAGCAGCTTAGGGAACGACTATGGCTACACCTTC. Protein: CASSLGNDYGYTF.